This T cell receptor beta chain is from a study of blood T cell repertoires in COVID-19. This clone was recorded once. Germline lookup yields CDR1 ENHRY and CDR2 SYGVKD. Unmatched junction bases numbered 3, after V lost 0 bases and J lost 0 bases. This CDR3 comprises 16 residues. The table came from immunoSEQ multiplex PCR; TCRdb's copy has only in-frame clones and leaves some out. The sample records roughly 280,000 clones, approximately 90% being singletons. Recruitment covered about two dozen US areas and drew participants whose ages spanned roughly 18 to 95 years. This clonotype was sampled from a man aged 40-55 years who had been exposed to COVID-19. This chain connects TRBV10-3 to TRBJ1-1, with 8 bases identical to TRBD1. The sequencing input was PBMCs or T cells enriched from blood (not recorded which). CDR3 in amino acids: CAISESPGGVNTEAFF. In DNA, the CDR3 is TGTGCCATCAGTGAGTCGCCAGGGGGCGTGAACACTGAAGCTTTCTTT.